This entry features one T cell receptor (beta chain) sequence. Its target is not known. Germline CDR1 and CDR2: SGHRS and YFSETQ. Between the trimmed V and J ends, which lost 4 bases and 2 bases, there was a span of 11 bases. This CDR3 has 14 residues. 13 Jbeta primers and 60 Vbeta primers were used for the PCR. This table comes from immunoSEQ multiplex PCR, and its TCRdb copy is limited to in-frame clones, with some not included. The table has 95,000 to 150,000 clones, 50% to 75% seen once. The entry originates in a study of cytomegalovirus exposure and HLA in healthy donors. Across the study: An analysis done earlier identified 95 million to 140 million unique TCR beta sequences from approximately 180 million T cells. Study results and caveats: A reported reduction in N-insertions relative to the approximately 600-donor mean was seen in an Asian-associated ancestry cluster in a later analysis. Available immune exposure information was restricted to CMV serostatus only. In a later analysis, 15,000 to 20,000 TCR beta sequences were associated with HLA alleles at 0.05 false discovery rate.

The clonotype comes from a woman aged 40 to 55 in good health and CMV-seropositive. The sample comprised PBMCs. The V and J genes are TRBV5-1 and TRBJ2-3, with TRBD2 as a possible D gene (5 bases). The CDR3 nucleotides are TGCGCCAGCAGCACCAGGACTGACACAGATACGCAGTATTTT. Protein: CASSTRTDTDTQYF. The full variable domain, its missing parts supplied by reference TRBV5-1 and TRBJ2-3, is KAGVTQTPRYLIKTRGQQVTLSCSPISGHRSVSWYQQTPGQGLQFLFEYFSETQRNKGNFPGRFSGRQFSNSRSEMNVSTLELGDSALYLCASSTRTDTDTQYFGPGTRLTVL.